This TCR beta chain emerged from a study of blood T cell repertoires in COVID-19. About the research overall: COVID-19 samples from acute and convalescent phases originated in the United States, Italy and Spain. The analysed material was cDNA or gDNA that came from T cells, B-cell-depleted T cells, or PBMCs.

The germline V and J ends were trimmed by 5 bases and 5 bases, with 10 bases remaining between them. This CDR3 spans 13 amino acids. Per the original data handling: How many nucleated cells were present was estimated from reference gene primer amplification. Data came from immunoSEQ multiplex PCR; TCRdb stores just in-frame clones and leaves some out. The V and J calls and clone size are taken from that table; D and trimming were inferred from the DNA. In the table there are roughly 70,000 clones, just under 80% of which are singletons. The sequence was obtained from a human donor in a cohort sampled during active COVID-19. Sequencing was carried out using peripheral blood. The rearrangement uses TRBV12-3 or TRBV12-4 and TRBJ1-3, with a tentative D call TRBD1 (5 bases). The CDR3 loop is CASSRQLRNTIYF. The CDR3 bases are TGTGCCAGCAGTCGACAGTTAAGAAACACCATATATTTT.